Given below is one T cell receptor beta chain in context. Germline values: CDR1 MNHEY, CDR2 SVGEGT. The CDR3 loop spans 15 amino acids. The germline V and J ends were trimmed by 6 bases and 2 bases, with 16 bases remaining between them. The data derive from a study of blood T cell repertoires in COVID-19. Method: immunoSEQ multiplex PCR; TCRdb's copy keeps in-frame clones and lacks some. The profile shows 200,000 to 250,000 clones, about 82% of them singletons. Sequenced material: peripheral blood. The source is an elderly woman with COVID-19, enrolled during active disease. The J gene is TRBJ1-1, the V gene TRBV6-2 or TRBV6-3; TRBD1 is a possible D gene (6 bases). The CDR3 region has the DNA TGTGCCAGCAGCCAGTACAGGGTCGCAAACACTGAAGCTTTCTTT. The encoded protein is CASSQYRVANTEAFF.